What follows are 30 T cell receptor beta chains derived from one specimen sequenced in a study of CD8 T cells in Susac syndrome. Random-hexamer reverse transcription was applied to roughly 0.5 to 1 ug RNA. MiXCR, applied by TCRdb to the immunoSEQ multiplex PCR reads, yields one record per CDR3 protein. The repertoire includes 150,000 to 200,000 distinct CDR3 sequences, approximately 94% of them detected once, and roughly 0.098% sits in the top ten. Sequencing used CD4+ T cells from PBMCs. The receptors originated from a human donor with multiple sclerosis.

This clonotype was found once. V usage is TRBV7-2 and J usage is TRBJ2-5; D may match TRBD1 or TRBD2 (5 bases each). The CDR3 is 13 amino acids. V was trimmed by 4 bases and J by 4 bases, leaving 10 bases between them. The germline gives CDR1 SGHTA, CDR2 FQGNSA. The CDR3 protein is CASSSGPSETQYF. CDR3 coding DNA: TGTGCCAGCAGCTCGGGACCATCAGAGACCCAGTACTTC.

This sequence joins TRBV7-2 and TRBJ2-1; possible D gene TRBD2, 5 bases. The V end lost 7 bases, the J end lost 8 bases, and 21 bases lay between the germline ends. Germline V CDR1 and CDR2: SGHTA, FQGNSA. The CDR3 runs to 15 residues. Here the CDR3 DNA reads TGTGCCAGCACCAGTCCCAGAGGCTTGGGAGATGAGCAGTTCTTC. Its translation is CASTSPRGLGDEQFF.

The genes are TRBV10-3 and TRBJ2-2, with D uncertain. This CDR3 is 14 amino acids long. Germline V gene sequence: CDR1 ENHRY, CDR2 SYGVKD. V was cut by 3 bases and J by 1 base, with 6 bases left in between. The CDR3 bases are TGTGCCATCAGTGATCAACAGAACACCGGGGAGCTGTTTTTT. Its translation is CAISDQQNTGELFF.

The chain joins TRBV30 to TRBJ2-1; D gene unclear. Trimming pared 2 bases from V and 6 bases from J, leaving 14 bases between. Per the germline V gene, CDR1 is GTSNPN and CDR2 is SVGIG (reference sequence). The CDR3 totals 14 residues. CDR3 nucleotides: TGTGCCTGGAGTCTACTAAGACATCCCAATGAGCAGTTCTTC. Translating it yields CAWSLLRHPNEQFF.

The CDR3 protein is CASSLRDEKLFF. Written as DNA, the CDR3 is TGTGCCAGCAGCTTGAGGGATGAAAAACTGTTTTTT. The V and J genes are TRBV7-9 and TRBJ1-4; no reliable D call. Trimming cost V 3 bases and J 6 bases, with 5 bases left between them. Germline lookup yields CDR1 SEHNR and CDR2 FQNEAQ (reference sequence). The CDR3 extends over 12 amino acids.

This sequence joins TRBV25-1 and TRBJ2-5; D gene unclear. CDR1 is MGHDK and CDR2 is SYGVNS in the germline V gene. The CDR3 is made up of 16 amino acids. V dropped 3 bases and J dropped 1 base, with 15 bases sitting between them. Here the CDR3 DNA reads TGTGCCAGCAGTGACCCCGGTCGGAAGGCCCAAGAGACCCAGTACTTC. Protein sequence: CASSDPGRKAQETQYF. Together with reference TRBV25-1 and TRBJ2-5, the CDR3 gives the full variable domain: EADIYQTPRYLVIGTGKKITLECSQTMGHDKMYWYQQDPGMELHLIHYSYGVNSTEKGDLSSESTVSRIRTEHFPLTLESARPSHTSQYLCASSDPGRKAQETQYFGPGTRLLVL.

The chain couples TRBV6-1 to TRBJ2-7, with D possibly being TRBD2 (6 bases). Germline V lookup: CDR1 MNHNS, CDR2 SASEGT. This CDR3 has 17 residues. V lost 7 bases to trimming and J lost 0 bases, with 22 bases between them. The CDR3 nucleotides read TGTGCCAGCACCGAAGCCCCGCGGAGCGGGCCCTCCTACGAGCAGTACTTC. Translation: CASTEAPRSGPSYEQYF.

The chain has TRBV4-3 and TRBJ2-2; TRBD2 agrees at 11 bases. Germline V CDR1 and CDR2: LGHNA, YSLEER. The CDR3 sequence is 18 residues long. Trimming cost V 2 bases and J 0 bases; bases outside gene matches: 5. The CDR3 sequence is CASSQNLAGGANTGELFF. The DNA for the CDR3 is TGCGCCAGCAGCCAAAACCTAGCGGGGGGCGCGAACACCGGGGAGCTGTTTTTT.

The V gene is TRBV5-1, the J gene TRBJ2-2, with 7 bases lining up with TRBD1. Germline-derived CDR1 and CDR2 are SGHRS and YFSETQ. Trimming cost V 4 bases and J 5 bases; bases outside gene matches: 8. This CDR3 contains 15 residues. CDR3 nucleotide sequence: TGCGCCAGCAGCATCGGGACAGAAAAGACCGGGGAGCTGTTTTTT. Translating gives CASSIGTEKTGELFF.

The chain recombines TRBV6-5 with TRBJ2-3, with D tentatively TRBD1 or TRBD2 (5 bases each). V lost 8 bases to trimming and J lost 2 bases, with 23 bases between them. The germline V gene encodes CDR1 MNHEY and CDR2 SVGAGI. The CDR3 is 17 amino acids. The CDR3 bases are TGTGCCAGCCGTTCCCCAGCCGGGACCCCATACACAGATACGCAGTATTTT. This gives the protein CASRSPAGTPYTDTQYF.

This clonotype was seen just once. The CDR3 bases are TGTGCCAGCAGTCGTGCCCGACAGCTCTCCTACGAGCAGTACTTC. It yields the protein CASSRARQLSYEQYF. V is TRBV6-6 and J is TRBJ2-7; D is perhaps TRBD1 (5 bases). Germline V CDR1 and CDR2: MNHNY, SVGAGI (reference sequence). The CDR3 runs 15 residues. Trimming removed 5 bases at V and 0 bases at J, with 14 bases between.

This chain connects TRBV7-3 to TRBJ2-3; 8 bases match TRBD1. V lost 5 bases and J lost 1; bases outside the gene matches: 8. This CDR3 has 16 residues. Germline CDR1 and CDR2: SGHTA and FQGTGA. CDR3 bases: TGTGCCAGCAGCCCCACAGGGGGACTTGGCACAGATACGCAGTATTTT. Protein product: CASSPTGGLGTDTQYF.

The chain combines TRBV5-1 with TRBJ2-3; D is unclear. Trimming stripped 0 bases from V and 2 bases from J, with 10 bases between. This CDR3 is 15 amino acids long. CDR1 SGHRS and CDR2 YFSETQ come from the germline V gene. The CDR3 spells CASSLVLGLTDTQYF. CDR3 DNA: TGCGCCAGCAGCTTGGTGCTAGGGCTCACAGATACGCAGTATTTT.

CDR3 nucleotide sequence: TGCAGTGCTAGAGGACAGCGGGGAAGCACAGATACGCAGTATTTT. It translates to CSARGQRGSTDTQYF. The chain employs TRBV20-1 and TRBJ2-3; 7 bases map to TRBD2. The J segment lost 0 bases and the V segment lost 1 base, leaving 4 bases of the junction unmatched. This CDR3 is 15 amino acids long. Germline CDR1 is DFQATT and CDR2 is SNEGSKA (reference sequence).

The chain carries TRBV7-8 and TRBJ2-1, with 10 bases fitting TRBD2. Per the germline V gene, CDR1 is SGHVS and CDR2 is FQNEAQ. V lost 3 bases and J lost 7; bases outside the gene matches: 6. This CDR3 has 15 residues. The CDR3 coding sequence is TGTGCCAGCAGCTTTCTAGGACTAGCGGAAAATGAGCAGTTCTTC. Its translation is CASSFLGLAENEQFF.

This chain connects TRBV12-3 or TRBV12-4 to TRBJ2-3, with 11 bases identical to TRBD2. The CDR3 sequence is 15 residues long. The V gene end was trimmed by 8 bases and the J gene end by 5 bases; junction bases not matched to a gene: 9. The CDR3 loop is CASGLSGGAGDTQYF. The DNA of the CDR3 is TGTGCCAGCGGGCTTAGCGGGGGGGCCGGAGATACGCAGTATTTT.

V and J are TRBV12-3 or TRBV12-4 and TRBJ2-5, with D possibly being TRBD1 (6 bases). There are 15 residues in the CDR3. Deletions cut 2 bases from V and 9 bases from J, with 19 bases between. CDR3 DNA: TGTGCCAGCAGTTTATCTCCGGCGGCGCCAGGGGCCCAGTACTTC. Protein: CASSLSPAAPGAQYF.

This chain uses TRBV20-1 with TRBJ2-1; no clear D. The CDR3 totals 12 residues. Germline lookup yields CDR1 DFQATT and CDR2 SNEGSKA (reference sequence). The V end was cut by 0 bases, the J end by 7 bases, with 7 bases between. The CDR3 loop is CSAREGGNEQFF. CDR3 sequence (DNA): TGCAGTGCTAGAGAGGGTGGAAATGAGCAGTTCTTC.

The chain employs TRBV9 and TRBJ2-3; 12 bases align to TRBD2. This CDR3 region has 16 residues. The V and J ends lost 3 bases and 2 bases, in that order; junction bases with no gene match: 4. From germline, CDR1 is SGDLS and CDR2 YYNGEE. CDR3 loop: CASSARLAGVTDTQYF. For the CDR3, the DNA is TGTGCCAGCAGCGCTAGACTAGCGGGGGTCACAGATACGCAGTATTTT.

The chain couples TRBV4-1 to TRBJ1-2, with D unclear. CDR1 and CDR2 from the germline V gene are MGHRA and YSYEKL. The CDR3 runs 15 residues. Trimming cost V 0 bases and J 2 bases, with 10 bases left between them. CDR3 bases: TGCGCCAGCAGCCAAGATACGACCAAAAACTATGGCTACACCTTC. This codes for CASSQDTTKNYGYTF.

The rearrangement joins TRBV28 to TRBJ2-5, with D perhaps being TRBD1 or TRBD2 (7 bases each). The CDR3 extends over 15 amino acids. Deletions cut 3 bases from V and 5 bases from J, with 16 bases between. Germline lookup yields CDR1 MDHEN and CDR2 SYDVKM. The CDR3 DNA is TGTGCCAGCAGTTTCTCAGGGGGGGGCCGGGAGACCCAGTACTTC. Translation: CASSFSGGGRETQYF.

The chain couples TRBV5-1 to TRBJ1-1; perhaps TRBD1 as D (5 bases). The V gene's germline CDR1 is SGHRS and CDR2 YFSETQ. The CDR3 loop spans 14 amino acids. The V and J ends lost 0 bases and 6 bases respectively, with 12 bases between them. The CDR3 bases are TGCGCCAGCAGCTTGGATATGGGGCGCGCTGAAGCTTTCTTT. Amino acid sequence: CASSLDMGRAEAFF.

The V gene is TRBV3-1, the J gene TRBJ1-4; D perhaps matches TRBD1 (5 bases). V lost 0 bases to trimming and J lost 0 bases, with 8 bases between them. The CDR3 has 16 residues. Germline values: CDR1 LGHDT, CDR2 YNNKEL (reference sequence). The chain's CDR3 is CASSQDPGPTNEKLFF. The CDR3 nucleotides are TGTGCCAGCAGCCAAGATCCGGGGCCAACTAATGAAAAACTGTTTTTT.

The V call is TRBV20-1, the J call TRBJ2-7, with TRBD1 matching 9 bases. This CDR3 spans 15 amino acids. V lost 1 base to trimming and J lost 5 bases; unmatched junction nucleotides: 9. Germline V CDR1 and CDR2: DFQATT, SNEGSKA (reference sequence). The CDR3 DNA reads as TGCAGTGCTAGAGCGACGGGACAGGGTATCCACGAGCAGTACTTC. This codes for CSARATGQGIHEQYF.

The chain recombines TRBV20-1 with TRBJ1-1; D perhaps matches TRBD1 (5 bases). Trimming shortened V by 0 bases and J by 4 bases, and 12 bases separated the two germline ends. The CDR3 covers 14 residues. Germline values: CDR1 DFQATT, CDR2 SNEGSKA (reference sequence). DNA for the CDR3: TGCAGTGCTAGAGATCTTAGAGGGACCACTGAAGCTTTCTTT. It translates to CSARDLRGTTEAFF.

J is TRBJ2-3 and V is TRBV11-2; 7 bases line up with TRBD1. Trimming took 5 bases from V and 2 from J; bases not matched to a gene: 10. The length of the CDR3 is 16 residues. From germline, CDR1 is SGHAT and CDR2 FQNNGV. CDR3 amino acids: CASSLTADRTTDTQYF. CDR3 in DNA: TGTGCCAGCAGCCTGACGGCGGACAGGACCACAGATACGCAGTATTTT.

The CDR3 nucleotides read TGTGCCAGCGGTGCCCTAGCCGGCACAGATACGCAGTATTTT. Its translation: CASGALAGTDTQYF. V gene TRBV12-3 or TRBV12-4 combines with J gene TRBJ2-3; D perhaps matches TRBD2 (5 bases). The length of the CDR3 is 14 residues. V was cut by 8 bases and J by 1 base, with 13 bases left in between.

The rearrangement uses TRBV2 and TRBJ2-2, with TRBD1 matching over 10 bases. CDR1 SNHLY and CDR2 FYNNEI come from the germline V gene. The CDR3 runs 16 residues. With V trimmed by 5 bases and J by 3 bases, 6 bases remained unmatched. The CDR3 sequence: CASSKPGQGHTGELFF. DNA of the CDR3: TGTGCCAGCAGTAAACCGGGACAGGGGCACACCGGGGAGCTGTTTTTT.

The chain combines TRBV12-3 or TRBV12-4 with TRBJ2-1; 11 nucleotides line up with TRBD2. The CDR3 is made up of 14 amino acids. The junction had 6 bases not matched to a gene; V was cut back by 8 bases and J by 6 bases. The CDR3 is CASALAGGSNEQFF. CDR3 nucleotides: TGTGCCAGCGCCCTAGCGGGGGGTAGCAATGAGCAGTTCTTC.

The chain's CDR3 is CASSYRDRGPTEAFF. The CDR3 bases are TGTGCCAGCAGTTACCGGGACAGGGGGCCGACTGAAGCTTTCTTT. The chain combines TRBV6-2 or TRBV6-3 with TRBJ1-1, with 12 bases aligning to TRBD1. Germline V gene data show CDR1 as MNHEY and CDR2 as SVGEGT. Losses at the gene ends were 2 bases for V and 5 bases for J; bases not matched to a gene: 3. The CDR3 loop spans 15 amino acids.